The rows below give T cell receptor beta chains drawn from one sample of a study of blood T cell repertoires in COVID-19. Assay used: immunoSEQ multiplex PCR; TCRdb lists only in-frame clones, some missing. The table lists approximately 220,000 clones, around 85% of them singletons. The sequenced sample was peripheral blood. These receptors were obtained from a man aged 35 to 55 with acute or convalescent COVID-19. Both conserved end residues are part of each CDR3. The D gene is left open where the match is weak. Not all rows give a size; the values are once, few, many and, for expanded clones, a class.

D gene | J gene | clone size | V gene | CDR3 length | CDR3 DNA | CDR3 protein
TRBD2 | TRBJ2-7 | - | TRBV19 | 16 | TGTGCCAGTAGTATCCGAGGGACTAGCGTTTCCTACGAGCAGTACTTC | CASSIRGTSVSYEQYF
TRBD2 | TRBJ2-1 | - | TRBV5-1 | 20 | TGCGCCAGCAGCCACCCCTCCGGGACTAGCGGGAGGCCCTCCTACAATGAGCAGTTCTTC | CASSHPSGTSGRPSYNEQFF
- | TRBJ1-2 | - | TRBV30 | 13 | TGTGCCTGGAGATCTCAGTCAACAGGCTACGACTGCTTC | CAWRSQSTGYDCF
- | TRBJ1-2 | once | TRBV6-2/TRBV6-3 | 14 | TGTGCCAGCAGTTACGCGGCCTTTAACTATGGCTACACCTTC | CASSYAAFNYGYTF
- | TRBJ1-6 | once | TRBV27 | 18 | TGTGCCAGCAGTTTCCGGGAGAGGACATCAAACCTTAATTCACCCCTCCACTTT | CASSFRERTSNLNSPLHF
- | TRBJ1-5 | - | TRBV3-1/TRBV3-2 | 15 | TGTGCCAGCAGCCCCGAGGCCTATAGCAATCAGCCCCAGCATTTT | CASSPEAYSNQPQHF
TRBD1 | TRBJ2-2 | - | TRBV19 | 15 | TGTGCCAGTAGTATGGGACAGGGCTATGCCGGGGAGCTGTTTTTT | CASSMGQGYAGELFF
- | TRBJ2-7 | - | TRBV30 | 12 | TGTGCCTGGAGTACAGGGACTAACGAGCAGTACTTC | CAWSTGTNEQYF
TRBD2 | TRBJ2-3 | once | TRBV18 | 17 | TGTGCCAGCTCACCACTGAAGTTGCGGGGGTCCACAGATACGCAGTATTTT | CASSPLKLRGSTDTQYF
TRBD1 | TRBJ1-2 | - | TRBV5-6 | 15 | TGTGCCAGCAGCTTGGGTATGACAGGGCCCTATGGCTACACCTTC | CASSLGMTGPYGYTF
TRBD2 | TRBJ2-7 | - | TRBV6-5 | 15 | TGTGCCAGCGGAAGGGGCTTAGCGGGGGCCTACGAGCAGTACTTC | CASGRGLAGAYEQYF
- | TRBJ1-5 | - | TRBV7-8 | 17 | TGTGCCAGCAGCTTGGAAAGGGAGGTTTTCAGCAATCAGCCCCAGCATTTT | CASSLEREVFSNQPQHF
TRBD2 | TRBJ2-3 | once | TRBV6-6 | 15 | TGTGCCAGCAGTACCACAAGCGGGAGGACCCCTAAGCAGTATTTT | CASSTTSGRTPKQYF
- | TRBJ2-1 | once | TRBV30 | 19 | TGTGCCTGGAGTGTATTGGGAATAGTGTATGACTACCTGAACAATGAGCAGTTCTTC | CAWSVLGIVYDYLNNEQFF
- | TRBJ1-1 | - | TRBV28 | 18 | TGTGCCAGCAGTTCTCTGGGGCTAAGCCTAGACAGGAACACTGAAGCTTTCTTT | CASSSLGLSLDRNTEAFF
TRBD1 | TRBJ1-5 | - | TRBV28 | 16 | TGTGCCAGCAGTTTACTAACAGGGGGCCGCAATCAGCCCCAGCATTTT | CASSLLTGGRNQPQHF
- | TRBJ1-2 | - | TRBV30 | 16 | TGTGCCTGGAGTTTAGATTTCCGGGCGGGGAACTATGGCTACACCTTC | CAWSLDFRAGNYGYTF
- | TRBJ1-2 | - | TRBV6-5 | 11 | TGTGCCAGCAGCCCAGGGTGGGGCTACACCTTC | CASSPGWGYTF
- | TRBJ1-1 | - | TRBV27 | 13 | TGTGCCAGCAGTTCCAGGGGGAACACTGAAGCTTTCTTT | CASSSRGNTEAFF
TRBD1 | TRBJ1-6 | - | TRBV7-8 | 14 | TGTGCCAGCAGCTCCGGGACAGGAAATTCACCCCTCCACTTT | CASSSGTGNSPLHF
- | TRBJ2-2 | - | TRBV3-1/TRBV3-2 | 15 | TGTGCCAGCAGCCCCTCTTGGACGGGGACCGGGGAGCTGTTTTTT | CASSPSWTGTGELFF
- | TRBJ1-5 | - | TRBV4-1 | 14 | TGCGCCAGCAGCCAAGGGCCTAGCAATCAGCCCCAGCATTTT | CASSQGPSNQPQHF
TRBD2 | TRBJ2-7 | - | TRBV27 | 15 | TGTGCCAGCAGCCTCAGGAGTAGCGGGAGCTACGAGCAGTACTTC | CASSLRSSGSYEQYF
TRBD1 | TRBJ2-7 | once | TRBV27 | 15 | TGTGCCAGCAGTACAACGGGACAGGTATTCTACGAGCAGTACTTC | CASSTTGQVFYEQYF
TRBD1 | TRBJ2-7 | - | TRBV19 | 16 | TGTGCCAGTAGACGGTCCGGGGGACAGGGTCTTTACGAGCAGTACTTC | CASRRSGGQGLYEQYF
- | TRBJ1-2 | - | TRBV5-1 | 14 | TGCGCCAGCAGCCCCGAATACCGGAACTATGGCTACACCTTC | CASSPEYRNYGYTF
- | TRBJ1-5 | - | TRBV19 | 13 | TGTGCCAGTAGTATTAGGAGGGAACAGCCCCAGCATTTT | CASSIRREQPQHF
TRBD1 | TRBJ2-7 | - | TRBV5-1 | 14 | TGCGCCAGCAGCGTCGGGGACAGGGGATACGAGCAGTACTTC | CASSVGDRGYEQYF
- | TRBJ2-2 | - | TRBV4-2 | 15 | TGTGCCAGCAGCCAACCGGGAGCCGTCCCCGGGGAGCTGTTTTTT | CASSQPGAVPGELFF
TRBD2 | TRBJ2-7 | - | TRBV28 | 16 | TGTGCCAGCAGTACCGGTGGGAGCGGGAGTTTCTACGAGCAGTACTTC | CASSTGGSGSFYEQYF
TRBD1 | TRBJ1-1 | - | TRBV19 | 14 | TGTGCCAGTAGAGCGACAGGGTCGAACACTGAAGCTTTCTTT | CASRATGSNTEAFF
- | TRBJ1-6 | - | TRBV19 | 14 | TGTGCCAGTAGCCGTCGACAGGACAATTCACCCCTCCACTTT | CASSRRQDNSPLHF
- | TRBJ2-7 | - | TRBV27 | 15 | TGTGCCAGCAGTTTAATCGGACATACCTCCTACGAGCAGTACTTC | CASSLIGHTSYEQYF
TRBD2 | TRBJ2-7 | - | TRBV9 | 18 | TGTGCCAGCAGCGTAGACGGGACTAGCGGGAGCGAAGCCTACGAGCAGTACTTC | CASSVDGTSGSEAYEQYF
- | TRBJ2-1 | - | TRBV7-3 | 16 | TGTGCCAGCAGCCATGGGGCTGGCAGCTCCTACAATGAGCAGTTCTTC | CASSHGAGSSYNEQFF
- | TRBJ1-2 | - | TRBV12-3/TRBV12-4 | 12 | TGTGCCAGCAGTTTTGTTTCAAATGGCTACACCTTC | CASSFVSNGYTF
TRBD2 | TRBJ2-1 | - | TRBV9 | 17 | TGTGCCAGCAGCGTAACGCTAGCGGGGAATCGCTACAATGAGCAGTTCTTC | CASSVTLAGNRYNEQFF
- | TRBJ2-7 | - | TRBV27 | 14 | TGTGCCAGCAGTCCAACCCTCGGGTCCTACGAGCAGTACTTC | CASSPTLGSYEQYF
- | TRBJ1-1 | - | TRBV19 | 16 | TGTGCCAGTAGAGGGAACAGACCGGGGGGCGCAACCGGAGCTTTCTTT | CASRGNRPGGATGAFF
TRBD1 | TRBJ2-5 | - | TRBV9 | 18 | TGTGCCAGCAGCGTAGAGCTCAGGACAGGGGGGAGTTTAGAGACCCAGTACTTC | CASSVELRTGGSLETQYF
- | TRBJ1-6 | - | TRBV23-1 | 14 | TGCGCCAGCAGGCTAACGCCTTTTAATTCACCCCTCCACTTT | CASRLTPFNSPLHF
- | TRBJ2-4 | - | TRBV14 | 13 | TGTGCCAGCAGCGACAGGACCAAAAACATTCAGTACTTC | CASSDRTKNIQYF
TRBD1 | TRBJ2-5 | - | TRBV5-1 | 16 | TGCGCCAGCAGCCCCGGACAGGGCGTTTTTCAAGAGACCCAGTACTTC | CASSPGQGVFQETQYF
TRBD1 | TRBJ1-4 | - | TRBV25-1 | 17 | TGTGCCAGCAGTGACCGACAGGGTTGGGCCCCACATGAAAAACTGTTTTTT | CASSDRQGWAPHEKLFF
TRBD1 | TRBJ1-1 | - | TRBV7-8 | 14 | TGTGCCAGCAGTTGGACAGGGCTGAACACTGAAGCTTTCTTT | CASSWTGLNTEAFF
TRBD2 | TRBJ2-3 | - | TRBV6-5 | 15 | TGTGCCAGCAGTTACTCCAGCGGGGGAGTAGATACGCAGTATTTT | CASSYSSGGVDTQYF
TRBD1 | TRBJ2-1 | few | TRBV27 | 11 | TGTGCCAGCAGTTACGGGACAGGTCAGTTCTTC | CASSYGTGQFF
TRBD2 | TRBJ2-5 | - | TRBV5-1 | 18 | TGCGCCAGCAGCTTGGCGGGACTAGCGGGGGCCTTGAAAGAGACCCAGTACTTC | CASSLAGLAGALKETQYF
- | TRBJ1-1 | - | TRBV18 | 14 | TGTGCCAGCTCACTGAAAGCGGGGACGTTTGGGGCTTTCTTT | CASSLKAGTFGAFF
- | TRBJ2-1 | once | TRBV7-9 | 13 | TGTGCCAGCAGCTTAGCCCTGGCGGTTGAGCAGTTCTTC | CASSLALAVEQFF
TRBD1 | TRBJ1-1 | - | TRBV6-5 | 14 | TGTGCCAGCAGTCCTCGGACAGGGAGCACTGAAGCTTTCTTT | CASSPRTGSTEAFF
- | TRBJ2-3 | few | TRBV10-1 | 13 | TGCGCCAGCAGTCGCAGGGGCACAGATACGCAGTATTTT | CASSRRGTDTQYF
- | TRBJ2-3 | - | TRBV6-5 | 14 | TGTGCCAGCAGCCACGGACCAGGCGGGGATACGCAGTATTTT | CASSHGPGGDTQYF
- | TRBJ1-1 | - | TRBV11-3 | 13 | TGTGCCAGCAGCTCTGACAACCAACCTGAAGCTTTCTTT | CASSSDNQPEAFF
- | TRBJ2-3 | - | TRBV9 | 16 | TGTGCCAGCCGCCCTTCAATGGCACAGGACACAGATACGCAGTATTTT | CASRPSMAQDTDTQYF
- | TRBJ2-3 | - | TRBV10-1 | 14 | TGCGCCAGCAGTGAGTCCGAGTTCACAGATACGCAGTATTTT | CASSESEFTDTQYF
- | TRBJ2-7 | - | TRBV20-1 | 11 | TGCAGTGCTAGACACAATCACGAGCAGTACTTC | CSARHNHEQYF
- | TRBJ1-1 | - | TRBV6-2/TRBV6-3 | 13 | TGTGCCAGCAGTTACGGCCCCATCGGGGAAGCTTTCTTT | CASSYGPIGEAFF
- | TRBJ2-3 | - | TRBV6-5 | 14 | TGTGCCAGCAAAAATCAGGCTAGCACAGATACGCAGTATTTT | CASKNQASTDTQYF